This T cell receptor beta chain was captured by sequencing in a study of T cells in narcolepsy. CDR3 size: 20 residues. J was trimmed by 3 bases and V by 0 bases; bases with no gene match: 11. CDR1 is WSHSY, CDR2 SAAADI, per germline. TCRdb's copy holds only in-frame clones and misses some; the assay was immunoSEQ multiplex PCR. Counted here are about 43,000 clones, 70% to 90% occurring once; the ten biggest clones make up roughly 1.2%. This clone was detected once. Its cognate antigen is unknown. Findings and limits, study-wide: HCRT-specific and TRIB2-specific autoreactive clonotypes appeared among same-patient CSF and blood CD4+ clonotypes. Healthy controls reportedly lacked the autoreactive clonotypes serially found in patients' blood.

This sequence joins TRBV10-2 and TRBJ2-3, with 14 bases fitting TRBD2. The sequenced sample was CD45RA- memory CD4+ T cells from PBMCs. The sequence derives from a human donor with narcolepsy. CDR3 protein: CASSESGVRTSGGLTDTQYF. The CDR3 nucleotides are TGCGCCAGCAGTGAGTCAGGGGTCAGGACTAGCGGGGGGCTTACAGATACGCAGTATTTT.